The 21 T cell receptor beta chains listed next were all sequenced from one sample in a study of shared T cell receptors in the human thymus. The table came from immunoSEQ multiplex PCR; TCRdb's copy has only in-frame clones and leaves some out. Of some 700,000 clones listed, around 87% are singletons. These data were likewise used in another study, on human thymus T cells.

Sample: thymocytes. These receptors were obtained from a boy in the first two years of life with a congenital heart defect.

The chain has TRBV28 and TRBJ1-1; no reliable D call. Trimming removed 2 bases at V and 4 bases at J, with 8 bases between. Germline V gene data show CDR1 as MDHEN and CDR2 as SYDVKM. CDR3 length equals 13 residues. CDR3 nucleotide sequence: TGTGCCAGCAGTTTACCCCCCTCCACTGAAGCTTTCTTT. Translation: CASSLPPSTEAFF.

This sequence joins TRBV27 and TRBJ1-4; no firm D call. In germline, CDR1 is MNHEY, CDR2 SMNVEV (reference sequence). Trimming took 4 bases from V and 8 from J, leaving 14 bases between them. This CDR3 has 14 amino acids. The CDR3 sequence: CASSSRERGEKLFF. Here the CDR3 DNA reads TGTGCCAGCAGTTCCCGGGAACGGGGAGAAAAACTGTTTTTT. Full variable domain (missing parts from reference TRBV27 and TRBJ1-4): EAQVTQNPRYLITVTGKKLTVTCSQNMNHEYMSWYRQDPGLGLRQIYYSMNVEVTDKGDVPEGYKVSRKEKRNFPLILESPSPNQTSLYFCASSSRERGEKLFFGSGTQLSVL.

The J gene is TRBJ2-7, the V gene TRBV11-2; the match to TRBD2 covers 8 bases. J gave up 5 bases and V 5 bases, and 17 bases lay outside the gene matches. The CDR3 length is 17 residues. Germline CDR1 reads SGHAT; CDR2 reads FQNNGV. CDR3 in DNA: TGTGCCAGCAGCCCTACCCCCCCGTCCAGCGGGAGAGACGAGCAGTACTTC. It specifies CASSPTPPSSGRDEQYF. Drawing the rest from reference TRBV11-2 and TRBJ2-7, the complete variable domain is EAGVAQSPRYKIIEKRQSVAFWCNPISGHATLYWYQQILGQGPKLLIQFQNNGVVDDSQLPKDRFSAERLKGVDSTLKIQPAKLEDSAVYLCASSPTPPSSGRDEQYFGPGTRLTVT.

The V and J genes are TRBV29-1 and TRBJ2-1; 11 bases line up with TRBD2. With V trimmed by 6 bases and J by 0 bases, 16 bases remained unmatched. This CDR3 is built from 19 residues. The germline V gene has CDR1 SQVTM and CDR2 ANQGSEA. The CDR3 here is CSVQGPSGRPLSSYNEQFF. As DNA, the CDR3 is TGCAGCGTCCAAGGGCCTAGCGGGAGGCCCCTGAGCTCCTACAATGAGCAGTTCTTC.

This chain connects TRBV4-1 to TRBJ2-7, with 7 bases lining up with TRBD2. The CDR3 length is 15 residues. The germline V gene has CDR1 MGHRA and CDR2 YSYEKL. The junction had 6 bases not matched to a gene; V was cut back by 1 base and J by 3 bases. CDR3 DNA sequence: TGCGCCAGCAGCCAAGGGAGAGCTAGCGGCTACGAGCAGTACTTC. Its translation: CASSQGRASGYEQYF.

The rearrangement joins TRBV29-1 to TRBJ2-1, with TRBD2 identical over 9 bases. CDR1 and CDR2 from the germline V gene are SQVTM and ANQGSEA. The CDR3 is 13 residues long. Trimming cost V 7 bases and J 7 bases; bases outside gene matches: 8. The CDR3 DNA reads as TGCAGCGCTCCGGGACTAGCTTGGAATGAGCAGTTCTTC. Amino acids: CSAPGLAWNEQFF.

The rearrangement links TRBV2 to TRBJ2-7, with TRBD1 matching 9 bases. V lost 6 bases and J lost 6; bases outside the gene matches: 15. CDR1 is SNHLY and CDR2 is FYNNEI in the germline V gene. The CDR3 length is 16 residues. CDR3 amino acids: CASSFTRGQGSSEQYF. The CDR3 nucleotides read TGTGCCAGCAGCTTTACCCGGGGACAGGGTTCTTCCGAGCAGTACTTC.

This clone turned up a few times. The chain has TRBV2 and TRBJ2-4; no clear D. CDR3 size: 14 residues. V was cut by 3 bases and J by 1 base, with 7 bases left in between. Germline V lookup: CDR1 SNHLY, CDR2 FYNNEI. The CDR3 DNA sequence: TGTGCCAGCAGTGAGTTCTATGCCAAAAACATTCAGTACTTC. It yields the protein CASSEFYAKNIQYF.

The chain has TRBV27 and TRBJ2-7, with 10 nucleotides matching TRBD2. Losses at the gene ends were 4 bases for V and 2 bases for J; bases not matched to a gene: 11. This CDR3 is 17 amino acids long. Germline loops: CDR1 MNHEY, CDR2 SMNVEV (reference sequence). CDR3 sequence reads: CASSSPPTSGATYEQYF. The DNA of the CDR3 is TGTGCCAGCAGTTCCCCCCCTACTAGCGGGGCCACCTACGAGCAGTACTTC.

Here the CDR3 reads CASSVALARDIGELFF. The CDR3 DNA reads as TGTGCCAGCAGCGTAGCTTTGGCCAGGGACATTGGGGAGCTGTTTTTT. The chain couples TRBV9 to TRBJ2-2; a weak D match, TRBD1 (6 bases). Trimming shortened V by 0 bases and J by 8 bases, and 17 bases separated the two germline ends. The length of the CDR3 is 16 residues. The germline CDR1 and CDR2 sequences are SGDLS and YYNGEE.

The chain links TRBV27 to TRBJ2-5; 7 bases agree with TRBD1. V dropped 6 bases and J dropped 5; count of bases not matched to a gene: 9. The CDR3 has 14 residues. Germline CDR1 MNHEY, CDR2 SMNVEV (reference sequence). The CDR3 protein is CASRSGDSLETQYF. CDR3 DNA: TGTGCCAGCAGATCAGGGGACAGCTTGGAGACCCAGTACTTC.

CDR3 nucleotide sequence: TGTGCCAGCAGGCGACTCAGAAGCACAGATACGCAGTATTTT. Translation: CASRRLRSTDTQYF. The genes are TRBV13 and TRBJ2-3; no clear D gene. Trimming pared 6 bases from V and 0 bases from J, leaving 10 bases between. Germline lookup yields CDR1 PRHDT and CDR2 FYEKMQ (reference sequence). The CDR3 totals 14 residues. The entire variable domain, with the rest obtained from reference TRBV13 and TRBJ2-3, is as follows: AAGVIQSPRHLIKEKRETATLKCYPIPRHDTVYWYQQGPGQDPQFLISFYEKMQSDKGSIPDRFSAQQFSDYHSELNMSSLELGDSALYFCASRRLRSTDTQYFGPGTRLTVL.

The chain carries TRBV25-1 and TRBJ2-4; 9 positions match TRBD2. Germline values: CDR1 MGHDK, CDR2 SYGVNS. V lost 2 bases to trimming and J lost 15 bases; unmatched junction nucleotides: 5. CDR3 length equals 12 residues. The CDR3 reads CASSEGAGGPYF. The CDR3 DNA is TGTGCCAGCAGTGAAGGGGCGGGAGGGCCGTACTTC.

CDR3 sequence reads: CASSLCGLAGAPYNEQFF. Written as DNA, the CDR3 is TGTGCCAGCAGTTTATGTGGACTAGCGGGAGCCCCCTACAATGAGCAGTTCTTC. This chain uses TRBV27 with TRBJ2-1, with 13 bases matching TRBD2. The germline CDR1 and CDR2 sequences are MNHEY and SMNVEV (reference sequence). The CDR3 is made up of 18 amino acids. After removal of 1 base from V and 2 bases from J, the junction contained 5 bases not matched to a gene.

This clone was counted once. This chain uses TRBV2 with TRBJ1-5; 8 bases are shared with TRBD1. Germline CDR1 reads SNHLY; CDR2 reads FYNNEI. The J segment lost 0 bases and the V segment lost 2 bases, leaving 6 bases of the junction unmatched. There are 17 residues in the CDR3. The CDR3 DNA follows: TGTGCCAGCAGTGAAATGGACAGGGTTTATAGCAATCAGCCCCAGCATTTT. Encoded protein: CASSEMDRVYSNQPQHF.

This chain links TRBV18 with TRBJ2-7, with 7 positions matching TRBD1. CDR3 length: 13 residues. Germline V lookup: CDR1 KGHSH, CDR2 LQKENI. Trimming took 6 bases from V and 0 from J; bases not matched to a gene: 2. DNA for the CDR3: TGTGCCAGCTCTGGGACAGTCTCCTACGAGCAGTACTTC. It yields the protein CASSGTVSYEQYF. The full variable domain, with the rest looked up from reference TRBV18 and TRBJ2-7, is NAGVMQNPRHLVRRRGQEARLRCSPMKGHSHVYWYRQLPEEGLKFMVYLQKENIIDESGMPKERFSAEFPKEGPSILRIQQVVRGDSAAYFCASSGTVSYEQYFGPGTRLTVT.

The chain couples TRBV29-1 to TRBJ2-1; 7 bases are shared with TRBD2. J lost 3 bases, V lost 4 bases, and 3 bases had no gene match. The germline V gene has CDR1 SQVTM and CDR2 ANQGSEA. The CDR3 has 13 residues. CDR3 in amino acids: CSVGGGSYNEQFF. DNA for the CDR3: TGCAGCGTTGGGGGGGGGAGCTACAATGAGCAGTTCTTC.

CDR3 protein: CASSFPRLVTRSYNEQFF. The CDR3 DNA reads as TGTGCCAGCAGCTTCCCAAGGCTAGTTACCCGCTCCTACAATGAGCAGTTCTTC. This sequence joins TRBV7-9 and TRBJ2-1, with D hard to call. Germline lookup yields CDR1 SEHNR and CDR2 FQNEAQ (reference sequence). The CDR3 covers 18 residues. With 3 bases removed from V and 0 bases from J, the gap between germline ends came to 18 bases.

V usage is TRBV15 and J usage is TRBJ2-3; D is unresolved. CDR1 is LNHNV, CDR2 YYDKDF, per germline (reference sequence). The V end was cut by 3 bases, the J end by 2 bases, with 3 bases between. The CDR3 consists of 12 residues. Here the CDR3 reads CATSSYTDTQYF. CDR3 sequence (DNA): TGTGCCACCAGCAGCTACACAGATACGCAGTATTTT.

The DNA for the CDR3 is TGTGCCAGCAGTCCGAGCTCCTACGAGCAGTACTTC. Translated, it gives CASSPSSYEQYF. The chain combines TRBV6-1 with TRBJ2-7; no firm D call. Germline V gene lookup returns CDR1 MNHNS and CDR2 SASEGT. Trimming left V 5 bases short and J 0 bases short, with 5 bases between. The CDR3 consists of 12 residues.

The gene calls are TRBV7-2 and TRBJ2-5; TRBD2 is a possible D gene (6 bases). This CDR3 region has 16 residues. CDR1 SGHTA and CDR2 FQGNSA come from the germline V gene. Trimming shortened V by 5 bases and J by 5 bases, and 21 bases separated the two germline ends. The CDR3 bases are TGTGCCAGCAGCCCGTGGGCTAGCGATCGGGTGGAGACCCAGTACTTC. It yields the protein CASSPWASDRVETQYF. Drawing the rest from reference TRBV7-2 and TRBJ2-5, the complete variable domain is GAGVSQSPSNKVTEKGKDVELRCDPISGHTALYWYRQSLGQGLEFLIYFQGNSAPDKSGLPSDRFSAERTGGSVSTLTIQRTQQEDSAVYLCASSPWASDRVETQYFGPGTRLLVL.